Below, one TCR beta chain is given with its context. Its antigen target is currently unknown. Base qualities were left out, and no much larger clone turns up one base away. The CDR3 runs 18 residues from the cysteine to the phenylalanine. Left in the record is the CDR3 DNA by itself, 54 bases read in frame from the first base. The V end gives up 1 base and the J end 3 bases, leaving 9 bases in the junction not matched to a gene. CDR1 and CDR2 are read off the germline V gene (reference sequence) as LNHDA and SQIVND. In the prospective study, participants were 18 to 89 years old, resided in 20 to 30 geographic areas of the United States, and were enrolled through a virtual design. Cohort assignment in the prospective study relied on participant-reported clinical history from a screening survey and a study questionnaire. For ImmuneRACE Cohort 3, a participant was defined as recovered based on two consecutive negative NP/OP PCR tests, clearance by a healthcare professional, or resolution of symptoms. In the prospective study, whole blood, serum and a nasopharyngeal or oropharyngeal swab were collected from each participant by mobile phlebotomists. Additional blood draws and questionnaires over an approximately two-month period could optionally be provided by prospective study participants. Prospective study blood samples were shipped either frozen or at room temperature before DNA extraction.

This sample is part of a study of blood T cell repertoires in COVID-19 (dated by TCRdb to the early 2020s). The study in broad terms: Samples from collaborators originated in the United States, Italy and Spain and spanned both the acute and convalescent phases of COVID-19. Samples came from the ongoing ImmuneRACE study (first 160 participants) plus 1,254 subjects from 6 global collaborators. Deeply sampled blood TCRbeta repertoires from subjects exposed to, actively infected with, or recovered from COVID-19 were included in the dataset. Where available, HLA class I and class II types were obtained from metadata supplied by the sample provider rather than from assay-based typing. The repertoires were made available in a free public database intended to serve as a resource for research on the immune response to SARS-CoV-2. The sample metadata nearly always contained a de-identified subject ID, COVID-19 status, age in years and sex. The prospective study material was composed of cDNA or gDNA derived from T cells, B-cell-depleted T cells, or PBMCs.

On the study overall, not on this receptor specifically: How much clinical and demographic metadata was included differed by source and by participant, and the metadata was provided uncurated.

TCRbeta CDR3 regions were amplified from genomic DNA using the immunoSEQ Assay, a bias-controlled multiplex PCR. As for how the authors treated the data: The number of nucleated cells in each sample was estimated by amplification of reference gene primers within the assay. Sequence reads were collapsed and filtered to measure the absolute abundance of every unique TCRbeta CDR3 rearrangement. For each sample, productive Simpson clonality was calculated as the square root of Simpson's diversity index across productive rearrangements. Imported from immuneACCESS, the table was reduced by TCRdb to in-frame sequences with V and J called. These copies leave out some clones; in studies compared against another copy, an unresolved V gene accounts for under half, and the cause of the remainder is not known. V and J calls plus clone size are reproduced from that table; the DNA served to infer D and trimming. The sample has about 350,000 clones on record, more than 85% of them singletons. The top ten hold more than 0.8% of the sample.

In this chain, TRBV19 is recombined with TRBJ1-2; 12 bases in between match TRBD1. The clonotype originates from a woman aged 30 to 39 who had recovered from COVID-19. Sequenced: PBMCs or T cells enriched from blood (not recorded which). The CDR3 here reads CASSIGWDRGRGYYGYTF. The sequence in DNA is TGTGCCAGTAGTATAGGCTGGGACAGGGGGCGAGGATACTATGGCTACACCTTC.